The 11 T cell receptor beta chains reported below all come from one sample, sequenced in a study of metastatic and nonmetastatic thyroid tumors. Patients were all untreated before their thyroid surgery. TCRdb reanalyzed the PCR reads via MiXCR. The table records some 40,000 clones, approximately 20% of them present only once. The sample consisted of blood. The receptors originated from a female donor with papillary thyroid cancer or a benign thyroid nodule (not recorded which). Some clones in this sample may be carry-over from other donors' samples.

The chain is built from TRBV6-2 or TRBV6-3 and TRBJ2-3; 10 bases line up with TRBD2. With 2 bases clipped from V and 4 bases from J, the junction kept 9 bases outside the gene matches. CDR3 length equals 17 residues. Germline CDR1 and CDR2: MNHEY and SVGEGT. The CDR3: CASSYSLKAGGPDTQYF. Written as DNA, the CDR3 is TGTGCCAGCAGTTACAGCTTAAAAGCGGGGGGGCCAGATACGCAGTATTTT.

The J gene is TRBJ1-3, the V gene TRBV20-1, with a tentative D call TRBD1 (6 bases). Germline V gene data show CDR1 as DFQATT and CDR2 as SNEGSKA (reference sequence). V dropped 5 bases and J dropped 1 base, with 24 bases sitting between them. There are 18 residues in the CDR3. The CDR3: CSARSDPGQSASGNTIYF. The CDR3 DNA reads TGCAGTGCTCGCAGCGACCCCGGACAGTCGGCGTCTGGAAACACCATATATTTT.

The chain joins TRBV7-2 to TRBJ1-2, with D perhaps TRBD1 (6 bases). The CDR3 extends over 14 amino acids. V was clipped by 1 base and J by 7 bases, with 13 bases between them. Germline assignment: CDR1 SGHTA and CDR2 FQGNSA. CDR3 sequence reads: CASSLELQGRGYTF. The CDR3 DNA reads TGTGCCAGCAGCTTAGAGCTACAGGGACGTGGCTACACCTTC.

The rearrangement joins TRBV5-1 to TRBJ2-5; perhaps TRBD1 as D (7 bases). This CDR3 comprises 16 residues. Germline V CDR1 and CDR2: SGHRS, YFSETQ. V lost 0 bases, J lost 2 bases, and 14 bases lay in between. CDR3 sequence reads: CASSLARQGGQETQYF. The CDR3 coding sequence is TGCGCCAGCAGCTTGGCCCGACAGGGAGGACAAGAGACCCAGTACTTC.

Worth noting for this clone: At one end, the junction sequence differs from germline, possibly due to a read error. The chain recombines TRBV5-1 with TRBJ2-7; D is perhaps TRBD1 or TRBD2 (6 bases each). Germline V CDR1 and CDR2: SGHRS, YFSETQ. The CDR3 contains 15 residues. This CDR3 is CASSLRCSGANEQYF. The CDR3 nucleotides read TGTGCCAGCAGCCTTAGGTGTTCGGGGGCGAACGAGCAGTACTTC.

This clone has more than one count but fewer than ten. One junction end disagrees with the germline gene, perhaps due to a read error. The chain employs TRBV19 and TRBJ2-1; D ambiguous. CDR1 and CDR2 (germline): LNHDA, SQIVND (reference sequence). This CDR3 is 12 amino acids long. CDR3 sequence: CASSCGYSEQFF. The CDR3 nucleotides read TGTGCCAGTAGTTGTGGCTACAGTGAGCAGTTCTTC.

The table lists this clone with many counts. The chain joins TRBV7-8 to TRBJ1-4; D unresolved. V was clipped by 4 bases and J by 8 bases, with 14 bases between them. CDR3 length: 14 residues. Germline V gene sequence: CDR1 SGHVS, CDR2 FQNEAQ. CDR3 DNA: TGTGCCAGCAGCTCCTTGGACGGTGAGGAAAAACTGTTTTTT. Protein product: CASSSLDGEEKLFF.

As for this clone: As the CDR3 is not closed by the conserved phenylalanine or tryptophan, this likely results from a read error. The V gene is TRBV5-1, the J gene TRBJ1-1, with TRBD1 matching over 7 bases. This CDR3 has 15 residues. Germline loops: CDR1 SGHRS, CDR2 YFSETQ. CDR3 region: CASSLSGGESTEAFL. The CDR3 DNA follows: TGCGCGAGCAGCTTATCAGGGGGGGAGAGCACTGAAGCTTTCCTT.

This clone was observed a few times. The chain carries TRBV6-1 and TRBJ2-7; 9 bases fit TRBD1. J gave up 3 bases and V 6 bases, and 6 bases lay outside the gene matches. The CDR3 is 14 residues long. Germline-derived CDR1 and CDR2 are MNHNS and SASEGT. The CDR3 loop is CASRGDRGIYEQYF. CDR3 sequence (DNA): TGTGCCAGCAGGGGAGACAGGGGGATCTACGAGCAGTACTTC.

Ten or more counts support this clone. The chain couples TRBV11-3 to TRBJ2-1; D unresolved. The CDR3 consists of 13 residues. Germline V CDR1 and CDR2: SGHNT, YENEEA. V lost 2 bases to trimming and J lost 4 bases, with 6 bases between them. CDR3 sequence reads: CASSLNGYNEQFF. In nucleotides, the CDR3 is TGTGCCAGCAGCTTAAACGGGTACAATGAGCAGTTCTTC.

This clone was recorded at least ten times. This chain uses TRBV3-1 with TRBJ2-3, with 8 nucleotides matching TRBD2. V lost 2 bases, J lost 2 bases, and 3 bases stayed unmatched. Per germline, CDR1 LGHDT and CDR2 YNNKEL (reference sequence). This CDR3 is 15 amino acids long. This chain's CDR3 is CASSQSGRFTDTQYF. The CDR3 nucleotides read TGTGCCAGCAGCCAAAGCGGGAGATTCACAGATACGCAGTATTTT.